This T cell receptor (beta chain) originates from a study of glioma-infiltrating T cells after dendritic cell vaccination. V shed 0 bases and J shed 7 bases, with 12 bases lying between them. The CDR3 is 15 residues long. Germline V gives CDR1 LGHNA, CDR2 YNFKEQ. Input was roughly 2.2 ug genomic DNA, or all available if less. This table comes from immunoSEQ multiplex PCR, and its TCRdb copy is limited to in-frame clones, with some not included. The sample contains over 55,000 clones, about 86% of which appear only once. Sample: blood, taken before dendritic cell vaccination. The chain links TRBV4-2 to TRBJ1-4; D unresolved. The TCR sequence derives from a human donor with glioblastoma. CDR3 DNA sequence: TGTGCCAGCAGCCAAGATCCGGGGATGGCTGAAAAACTGTTTTTT. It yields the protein CASSQDPGMAEKLFF.